A single sample is the source of the 2 T cell receptor beta chains below, sequenced in a study of shared clonotypes between healthy human individuals. Sequenced by immunoSEQ multiplex PCR; TCRdb stores in-frame clones only, minus some. This table has 2.3 million or so clones, 85% to 95% appearing once. The sequencing sample was made of naive CD4+ T cells from PBMCs. Subset specified: CD45RA+ positively selected. The source of these receptors is a man between 18 and 35 years old in good health. Some clones in this sample may be carry-over from other donors' samples.

The chain uses TRBV28 and TRBJ1-1, with TRBD1 matching 10 bases. This CDR3 contains 12 residues. Germline values: CDR1 MDHEN, CDR2 SYDVKM. The V gene end was trimmed by 4 bases and the J gene end by 10 bases; junction bases not matched to a gene: 3. The CDR3 here is CASSYDRGRAFF. The CDR3 nucleotides are TGTGCCAGCAGTTACGACAGGGGGCGAGCTTTCTTT.

This chain links TRBV28 with TRBJ2-5; 11 positions agree with TRBD1. CDR1 is MDHEN, CDR2 SYDVKM, per germline. Trimming took 4 bases from V and 5 from J; bases not matched to a gene: 6. The CDR3 is 15 residues long. The CDR3 is CASSSDRGRIETQYF. The CDR3, as DNA: TGTGCCAGCAGTTCGGACAGGGGGCGGATTGAGACCCAGTACTTC.